This TCR beta chain appears in the sequencing data of a study of OX40 agonist ivuxolimab in advanced cancers. Study-wide points: The study observed clonal expansion of CD4+ and CD8+ blood T cells by week 6 at 0.1 to 3.0 mg/kg. On average, CD8+ T cells had more expanded clones than CD4+.

The data were produced by immunoSEQ multiplex PCR, yet TCRdb's version contains in-frame clones alone and is incomplete. The repertoire holds nearly 60,000 clones, with about 81% as singletons. Of note for this clone: Its antigen is still unknown.

Trimming took off 8 bases at V and 5 bases at J, with 14 bases between the two ends. Germline loops: CDR1 SGHRS, CDR2 YFSETQ. This CDR3 spans 13 amino acids. The chain carries TRBV5-1 and TRBJ2-1, with D perhaps given as TRBD1 or TRBD2 (5 bases each). The receptor was isolated from an adult with an advanced solid tumor such as melanoma, head and neck, liver or kidney cancer. The input for sequencing was CD4+ or CD8+ T cells sorted from blood, taken in a trial of the OX40 agonist ivuxolimab. The CDR3 region is CASARGANNEQFF. The CDR3 nucleotides read TGCGCCAGTGCCCGAGGGGCCAACAATGAGCAGTTCTTC.